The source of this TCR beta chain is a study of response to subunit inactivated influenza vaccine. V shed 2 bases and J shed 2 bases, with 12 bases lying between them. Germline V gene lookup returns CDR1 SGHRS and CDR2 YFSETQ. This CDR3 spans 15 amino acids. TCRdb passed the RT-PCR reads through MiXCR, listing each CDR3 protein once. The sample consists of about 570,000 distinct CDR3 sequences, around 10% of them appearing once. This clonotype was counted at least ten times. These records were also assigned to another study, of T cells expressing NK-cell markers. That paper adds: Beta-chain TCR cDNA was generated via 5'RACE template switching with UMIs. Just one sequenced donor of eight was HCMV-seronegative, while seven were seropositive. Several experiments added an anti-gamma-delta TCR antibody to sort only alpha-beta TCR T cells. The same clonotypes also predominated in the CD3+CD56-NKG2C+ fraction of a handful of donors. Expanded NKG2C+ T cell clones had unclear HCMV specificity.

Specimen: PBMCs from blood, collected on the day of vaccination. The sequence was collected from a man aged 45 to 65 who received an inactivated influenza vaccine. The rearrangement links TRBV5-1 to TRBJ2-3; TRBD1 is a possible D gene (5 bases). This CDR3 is CASSFGQGSTDTQYF. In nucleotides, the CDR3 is TGCGCCAGCAGCTTTGGTCAGGGATCCACAGATACGCAGTATTTT. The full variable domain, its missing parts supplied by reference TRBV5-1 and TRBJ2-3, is KAGVTQTPRYLIKTRGQQVTLSCSPISGHRSVSWYQQTPGQGLQFLFEYFSETQRNKGNFPGRFSGRQFSNSRSEMNVSTLELGDSALYLCASSFGQGSTDTQYFGPGTRLTVL.